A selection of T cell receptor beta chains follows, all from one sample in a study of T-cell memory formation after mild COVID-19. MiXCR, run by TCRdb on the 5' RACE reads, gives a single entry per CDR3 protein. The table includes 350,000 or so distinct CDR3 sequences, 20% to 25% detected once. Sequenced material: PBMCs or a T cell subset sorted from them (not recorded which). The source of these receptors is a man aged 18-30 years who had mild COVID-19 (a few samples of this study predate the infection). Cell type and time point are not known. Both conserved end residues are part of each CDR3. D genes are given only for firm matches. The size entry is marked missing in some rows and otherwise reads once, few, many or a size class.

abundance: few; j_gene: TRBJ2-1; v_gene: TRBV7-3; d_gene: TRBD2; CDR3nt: TGTGCCAGCAGCCCCAGCGGGGGGGGCTCCTACAATGAGCAGTTCTTC; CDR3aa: CASSPSGGGSYNEQFF
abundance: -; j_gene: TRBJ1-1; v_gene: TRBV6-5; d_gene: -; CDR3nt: TGTGCCAGCAGTTATACGGGGGGTACTGAAGCTTTCTTT; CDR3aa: CASSYTGGTEAFF
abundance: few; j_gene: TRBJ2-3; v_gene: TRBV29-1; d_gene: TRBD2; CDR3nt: TGCAGCGTCGCTCCGACTAGCGGGGGGGAAGATACGCAGTATTTT; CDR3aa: CSVAPTSGGEDTQYF
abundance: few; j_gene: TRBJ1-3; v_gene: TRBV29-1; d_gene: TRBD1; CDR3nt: TGCAGCGTCTCCCGGACAGGGGGTGGAAGAAACACCATATATTTT; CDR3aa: CSVSRTGGGRNTIYF
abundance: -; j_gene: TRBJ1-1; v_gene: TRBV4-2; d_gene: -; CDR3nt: TGTGCCAGCAGCCAAGCCATTATCACTGAAGCTTTCTTT; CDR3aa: CASSQAIITEAFF
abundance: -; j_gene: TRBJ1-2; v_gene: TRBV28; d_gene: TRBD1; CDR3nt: TGTTCCAGCAGTCGAGAACACAGGGGTGGCTACACCTTC; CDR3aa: CSSSREHRGGYTF
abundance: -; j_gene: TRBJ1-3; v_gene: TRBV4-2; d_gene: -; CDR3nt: TGTGCCAGCAGCCATATAGACAGTGGAGCAGGAAACACCATATATTTT; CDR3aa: CASSHIDSGAGNTIYF
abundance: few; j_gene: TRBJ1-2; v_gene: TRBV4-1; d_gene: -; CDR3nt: TGCGCCAGCAGCCAAACCCGGGGGCACTATGGCTACACCTTC; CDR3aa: CASSQTRGHYGYTF
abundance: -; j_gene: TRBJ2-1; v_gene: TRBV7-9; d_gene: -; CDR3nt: TGTGCCAGCAGCTTAGTAGGTAGAGCGGAGGGGCAGTTCTTC; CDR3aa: CASSLVGRAEGQFF
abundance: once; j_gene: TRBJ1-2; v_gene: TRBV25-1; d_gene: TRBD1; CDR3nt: TGTGCCAGCAGTGACTCCCGGACAGGGGAAGTAGCTGGCTACACCTTC; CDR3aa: CASSDSRTGEVAGYTF
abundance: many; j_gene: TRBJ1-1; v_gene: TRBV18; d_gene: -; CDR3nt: TGTGCCAGCTCACGTGGAGGTACTGAAGCTTTCTTT; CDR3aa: CASSRGGTEAFF
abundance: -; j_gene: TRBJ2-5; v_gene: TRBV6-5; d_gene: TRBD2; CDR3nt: TGTGCCAGCAGTCCTAGCGGGGGGTCAGGGGAGACCCAGTACTTC; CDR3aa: CASSPSGGSGETQYF
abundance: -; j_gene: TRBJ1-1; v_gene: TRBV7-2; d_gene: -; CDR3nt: TGTGCCAGCAGCCGAATAGGTGGGCAGGTGGATTTCTTT; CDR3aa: CASSRIGGQVDFF
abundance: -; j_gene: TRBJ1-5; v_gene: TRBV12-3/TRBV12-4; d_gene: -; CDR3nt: TGTGCCAGCAGCCCCCTGGGGGCTACCAATCAGCCCCAGCATTTT; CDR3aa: CASSPLGATNQPQHF
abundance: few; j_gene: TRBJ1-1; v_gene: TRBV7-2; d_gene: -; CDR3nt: TGTGCCAGCAGCTTAGGAATCCGGGCAGCTTTGGGAACTGAAGCTTTCTTT; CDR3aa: CASSLGIRAALGTEAFF
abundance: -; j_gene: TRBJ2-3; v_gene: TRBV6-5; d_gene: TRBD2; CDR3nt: TGTGCCAGCGATAGGACTAGCGGGGGGACTAGCACAGATACGCAGTATTTT; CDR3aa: CASDRTSGGTSTDTQYF
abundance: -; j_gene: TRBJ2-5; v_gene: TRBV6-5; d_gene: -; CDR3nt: TGTGCCAGCAGTTTCGGACTAAAAGAGACCCAGTACTTC; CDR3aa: CASSFGLKETQYF
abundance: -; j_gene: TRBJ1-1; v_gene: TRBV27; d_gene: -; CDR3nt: TGTGCCAGCAGTACCGCGAGGACTTCTGAAGCTTTCTTT; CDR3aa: CASSTARTSEAFF
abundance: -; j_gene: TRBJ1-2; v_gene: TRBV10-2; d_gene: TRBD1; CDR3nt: TGCGCCAGCAGTGACGACAGGGGCCAGGGCTACACCTTC; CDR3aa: CASSDDRGQGYTF
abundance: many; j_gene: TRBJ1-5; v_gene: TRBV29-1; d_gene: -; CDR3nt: TGCAGCGTCGCCGATGGGGTCCTTGGCAATCAGCCCCAGCATTTT; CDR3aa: CSVADGVLGNQPQHF
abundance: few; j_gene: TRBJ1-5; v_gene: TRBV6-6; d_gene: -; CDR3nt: TGTGCCAGCTCTACCCCGACTGGAGCCCAGCATTTT; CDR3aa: CASSTPTGAQHF
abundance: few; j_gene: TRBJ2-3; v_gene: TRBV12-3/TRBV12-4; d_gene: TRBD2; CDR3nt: TGTGCCAGCAGCGTGACTAGCGGGGGTAGAGATACGCAGTATTTT; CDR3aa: CASSVTSGGRDTQYF
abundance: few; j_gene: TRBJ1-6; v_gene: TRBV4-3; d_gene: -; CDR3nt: TGCGCCAGCAGCCAAGAGGGGGATTTTTCACCCCTCCACTTT; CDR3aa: CASSQEGDFSPLHF
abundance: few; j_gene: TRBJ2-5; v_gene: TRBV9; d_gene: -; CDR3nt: TGTGCCAGCAGCGTCGAGGGGGGGGAGACCCAGTACTTC; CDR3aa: CASSVEGGETQYF
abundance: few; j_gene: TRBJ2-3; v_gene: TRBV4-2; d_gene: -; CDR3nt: TGTGCCAGCAGCCAAGTTCGTGGAGATACGCAGTATTTT; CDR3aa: CASSQVRGDTQYF
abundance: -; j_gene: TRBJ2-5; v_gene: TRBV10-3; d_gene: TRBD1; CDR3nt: TGTGCCATCAGGGCCGGGACAGGGGTAGGAGAGACCCAGTACTTC; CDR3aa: CAIRAGTGVGETQYF
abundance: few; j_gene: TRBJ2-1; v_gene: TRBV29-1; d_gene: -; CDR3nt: TGCAGCGTTGTGGTGGGGTACTCCTACAATGAGCAGTTCTTC; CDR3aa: CSVVVGYSYNEQFF
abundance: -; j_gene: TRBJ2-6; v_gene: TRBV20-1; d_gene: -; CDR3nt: TGCAGTGCTAGCCCCCGGGACTCTGGGGCCAACGTCCTGACTTTC; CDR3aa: CSASPRDSGANVLTF
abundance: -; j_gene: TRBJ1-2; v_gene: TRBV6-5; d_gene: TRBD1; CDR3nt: TGTGCCAGCAGTTACTCCGGGACAGGGGTCTATGGCTACACCTTC; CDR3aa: CASSYSGTGVYGYTF
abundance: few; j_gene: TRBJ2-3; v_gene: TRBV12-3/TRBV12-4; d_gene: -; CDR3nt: TGTGCCAGCAGTTTTTCCGTATACAGGAGGGCAGATACGCAGTATTTT; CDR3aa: CASSFSVYRRADTQYF
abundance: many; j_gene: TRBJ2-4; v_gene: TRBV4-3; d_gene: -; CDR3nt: TGCGCCAGCAGCCAAGAGAGCTCGAGAGCCAAAAACATTCAGTACTTC; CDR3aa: CASSQESSRAKNIQYF
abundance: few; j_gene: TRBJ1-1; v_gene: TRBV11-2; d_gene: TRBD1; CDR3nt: TGTGCCAGCAGCTTAGAACAGGGGGCCAGGGAAGCTTTCTTT; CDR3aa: CASSLEQGAREAFF
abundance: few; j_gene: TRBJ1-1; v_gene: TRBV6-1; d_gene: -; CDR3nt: TGTGCCAGCAGTGACAGACTAGCTTTCTTT; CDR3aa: CASSDRLAFF
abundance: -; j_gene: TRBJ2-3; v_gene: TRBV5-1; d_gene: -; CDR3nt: TGCGCCAGCAGCTTGGGTAGATACACAGATACGCAGTATTTT; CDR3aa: CASSLGRYTDTQYF
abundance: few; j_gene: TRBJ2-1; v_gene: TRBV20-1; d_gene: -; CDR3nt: TGCAGTGCTAGAGACTGGGGTGATGAGCAGTTCTTC; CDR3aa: CSARDWGDEQFF
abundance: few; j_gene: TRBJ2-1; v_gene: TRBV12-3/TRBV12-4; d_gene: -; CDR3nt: TGTGCCAGCAGTTTTTATGGATTAGGGGAGGAGCAGTTCTTC; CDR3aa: CASSFYGLGEEQFF
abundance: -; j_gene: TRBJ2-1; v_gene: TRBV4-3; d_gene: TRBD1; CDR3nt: TGCGCCAGCAGCGGGGACAGGGGACTTGAGGTTGAGCAGTTCTTC; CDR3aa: CASSGDRGLEVEQFF
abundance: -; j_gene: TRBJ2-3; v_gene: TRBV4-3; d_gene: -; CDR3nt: TGCGCCAGCAGCCAAGAGGCACAGTATGAAGATACGCAGTATTTT; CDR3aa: CASSQEAQYEDTQYF
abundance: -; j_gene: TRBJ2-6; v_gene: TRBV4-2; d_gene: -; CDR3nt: TGTGCCAGCAGCCAAGACGGGGGCAGGGCGCCCGGGGCCAACGTCCTGACTTTC; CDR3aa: CASSQDGGRAPGANVLTF
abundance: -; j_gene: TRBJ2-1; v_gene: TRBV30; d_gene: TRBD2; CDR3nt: TGTGCCTGGGGCGGGGGACTAGCGGGAGGTGAGCAGTTCTTC; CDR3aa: CAWGGGLAGGEQFF
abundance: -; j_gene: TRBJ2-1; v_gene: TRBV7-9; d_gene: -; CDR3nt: TGTGCCAGCAGCGAAAGTGGGGGGGCGCCCTACAATGAGCAGTTCTTC; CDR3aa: CASSESGGAPYNEQFF
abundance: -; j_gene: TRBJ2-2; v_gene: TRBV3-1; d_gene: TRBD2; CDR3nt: TGTGCCAGCAGCCAAGCCCTACGTGGACTAGCGGGGGCTTACACCGGGGAGCTGTTTTTT; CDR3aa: CASSQALRGLAGAYTGELFF
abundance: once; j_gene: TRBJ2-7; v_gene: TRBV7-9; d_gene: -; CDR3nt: TGTGCCAACAGCTTAGGGGTCTACGAGCAGTACTTC; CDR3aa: CANSLGVYEQYF
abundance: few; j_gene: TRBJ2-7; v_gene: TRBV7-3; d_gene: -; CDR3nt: TGTGCCAGCAGCCGCAGGGGCCGACCCTCCTACGAGCAGTACTTC; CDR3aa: CASSRRGRPSYEQYF
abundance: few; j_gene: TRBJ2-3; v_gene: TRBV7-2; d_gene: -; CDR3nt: TGTGCCAGCAGCTGGGGCGACGGGTCATGGGATACGCAGTATTTT; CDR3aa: CASSWGDGSWDTQYF
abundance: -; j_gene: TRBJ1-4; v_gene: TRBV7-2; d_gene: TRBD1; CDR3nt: TGTGCCAGCAGCCAGGACAGGTCTGCAAAACTGTTTTTT; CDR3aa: CASSQDRSAKLFF
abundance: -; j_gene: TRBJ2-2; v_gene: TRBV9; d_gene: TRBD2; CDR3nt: TGTGCCAGCTCGGCGGGGGGGCAATCCGGGGAGCTGTTTTTT; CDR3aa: CASSAGGQSGELFF
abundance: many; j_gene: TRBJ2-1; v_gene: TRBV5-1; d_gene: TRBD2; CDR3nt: TGCGCCAGCAGCCCCAAAGCGGGGACCAGCTCCTACAATGAGCAGTTCTTC; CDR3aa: CASSPKAGTSSYNEQFF
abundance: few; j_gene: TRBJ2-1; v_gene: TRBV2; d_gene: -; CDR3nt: TGTGCCAGCAGTGAGAACGGGGCGCGGTACAATGAGCAGTTCTTC; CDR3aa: CASSENGARYNEQFF
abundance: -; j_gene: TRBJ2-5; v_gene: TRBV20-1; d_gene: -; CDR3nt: TGCAGTGCTACCCGCCCGCCGGGCCGCCGGGAACAAGAGACCCAGTACTTC; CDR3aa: CSATRPPGRREQETQYF
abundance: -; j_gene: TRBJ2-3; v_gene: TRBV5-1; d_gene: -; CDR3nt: TGCGCCAGCAGCTTTTCCGGGGAAAGGACGTCAGATACGCAGTATTTT; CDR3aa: CASSFSGERTSDTQYF
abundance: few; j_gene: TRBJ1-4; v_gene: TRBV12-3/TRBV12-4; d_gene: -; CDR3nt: TGTGCCAGCACCTGGGGGACTAGTAATGAAAAACTGTTTTTT; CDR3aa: CASTWGTSNEKLFF
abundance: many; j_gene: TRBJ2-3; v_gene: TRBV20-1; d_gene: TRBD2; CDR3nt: TGCAGTGCTAGCGGTGCTGCTAGCGGAGGAGATACGCAGTATTTT; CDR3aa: CSASGAASGGDTQYF